The present TCR beta chain was sequenced within a study of blood T cells in healthy people across ages. Looking at the study overall: With template switching, about one barcoded beta molecule was captured per two T cells.

The CDR3 totals 12 residues. Losses at the gene ends were 2 bases for V and 8 bases for J; bases not matched to a gene: 0. Germline CDR1 reads SGDLS; CDR2 reads YYNGEE. With a J-beta primer mix and a sample-barcoded 5' primer, a second PCR ran about 6 to 11 cycles. MiXCR, run by TCRdb on the 5' RACE reads, gives a single entry per CDR3 protein. The sample has around 1,700,000 distinct CDR3 sequences; roughly 28% are singletons. On this clonotype itself: What it recognizes is unknown.

Findings of the study overall: Across the age range, TCR beta diversity per million T cells fell in a roughly linear way.

The sample comprised blood. V gene TRBV9 combines with J gene TRBJ2-1; TRBD2 aligns across 8 bases. This TCR came from a young woman in good health. The DNA for the CDR3 is TGTGCCAGCAGCGTGACTAGCGATGAGCAGTTCTTC. It encodes CASSVTSDEQFF.